The 9 T cell receptor beta chains below come from one sample, sequenced in a study of blood T cell repertoires in COVID-19. Repertoires were generated with immunoSEQ multiplex PCR, while TCRdb's copy carries only in-frame clones and drops some. The sample contains some 240,000 clones, about 79% of which appear only once. Input material: peripheral blood. Receptors were obtained from a woman between 40 and 50 years old who had recovered from COVID-19.

The chain is built from TRBV27 and TRBJ1-1; D may be TRBD1 (5 bases). CDR1 and CDR2 from the germline V gene are MNHEY and SMNVEV (reference sequence). V gave up 2 bases and J gave up 6 bases, with 13 bases separating them. The CDR3 is 14 amino acids. This CDR3 is CASSLTQGGPEAFF. The CDR3 nucleotides are TGTGCCAGCAGTTTAACCCAGGGAGGCCCTGAAGCTTTCTTT.

The CDR3 DNA reads as TGTGCCAGCCGTAGCAATCAGCCCCAGCATTTT. Its translation: CASRSNQPQHF. The rearrangement uses TRBV28 and TRBJ1-5; no firm D call. Trimming removed 8 bases from V and 0 bases from J, with 2 bases in between. The germline V gene has CDR1 MDHEN and CDR2 SYDVKM. This CDR3 is built from 11 residues.

About this clone: Additional DNA sequences in this sample encode the identical CDR3. The chain links TRBV15 to TRBJ2-1; TRBD2 matches at 9 bases. The CDR3 length is 16 residues. Per germline, CDR1 LNHNV and CDR2 YYDKDF (reference sequence). After removal of 1 base from V and 4 bases from J, the junction contained 5 bases not matched to a gene. For the CDR3, the DNA is TGTGCCACCAGCAGAGGGCTAGCGGGGAAGTACAATGAGCAGTTCTTC. Protein product: CATSRGLAGKYNEQFF.

The genes are TRBV2 and TRBJ2-1, with D possibly being TRBD1 (5 bases). The CDR3 runs to 12 residues. Deletions cut 5 bases from V and 7 bases from J, with 9 bases between. The germline gives CDR1 SNHLY, CDR2 FYNNEI. The CDR3 sequence: CASSSRVNEQFF. DNA of the CDR3: TGTGCCAGCAGTTCCAGGGTTAATGAGCAGTTCTTC.

The chain joins TRBV7-9 to TRBJ1-2; the match to TRBD1 covers 9 bases. The CDR3 consists of 15 residues. The germline V gene encodes CDR1 SEHNR and CDR2 FQNEAQ (reference sequence). V was pared by 3 bases and J by 3 bases, with 5 bases of the junction left unmatched. CDR3 nucleotide sequence: TGTGCCAGCAGCTTCGGGACAGGGAGCTACTATGGCTACACCTTC. Protein: CASSFGTGSYYGYTF.

The table lists this clone with a few counts. The V and J genes are TRBV10-2 and TRBJ1-4; D gene uncertain. The CDR3 runs 14 residues. V was pared by 0 bases and J by 5 bases, with 7 bases between. Germline values: CDR1 WSHSY, CDR2 SAAADI. CDR3 protein: CASSESQLNEKLFF. CDR3 in DNA: TGCGCCAGCAGTGAGTCACAGCTGAATGAAAAACTGTTTTTT.

This chain uses TRBV18 with TRBJ1-1; tentative D call: TRBD1 (5 bases). The germline V gene encodes CDR1 KGHSH and CDR2 LQKENI. The germline V and J ends were trimmed by 0 bases and 8 bases, with 16 bases remaining between them. The CDR3 sequence is 15 residues long. The CDR3 sequence: CASSPPSSRASEAFF. The CDR3 DNA reads TGTGCCAGCTCACCACCCAGTAGCAGGGCTTCCGAAGCTTTCTTT. Drawing the rest from reference TRBV18 and TRBJ1-1, the complete variable domain is NAGVMQNPRHLVRRRGQEARLRCSPMKGHSHVYWYRQLPEEGLKFMVYLQKENIIDESGMPKERFSAEFPKEGPSILRIQQVVRGDSAAYFCASSPPSSRASEAFFGQGTRLTVV.

The CDR3 is CAISSKPGQTAEQYF. The CDR3 nucleotides are TGTGCCATCAGCTCCAAACCGGGACAGACGGCCGAGCAGTACTTC. The V call is TRBV10-3, the J call TRBJ2-7; 7 nucleotides line up with TRBD1. This CDR3 has 15 residues. Germline V lookup: CDR1 ENHRY, CDR2 SYGVKD. V dropped 6 bases and J dropped 6; count of bases not matched to a gene: 14.

V and J are TRBV7-9 and TRBJ1-4, with 7 positions matching TRBD1. After removal of 4 bases from V and 8 bases from J, the junction contained 7 bases not matched to a gene. Germline CDR1 is SEHNR and CDR2 is FQNEAQ (reference sequence). The CDR3 runs 14 residues. DNA for the CDR3: TGTGCCAGCAGCTATGGGACAGAGGGAGAAAAACTGTTTTTT. It translates to CASSYGTEGEKLFF. The full variable domain, completed using reference TRBV7-9 and TRBJ1-4, is DTGVSQNPRHKITKRGQNVTFRCDPISEHNRLYWYRQTLGQGPEFLTYFQNEAQLEKSRLLSDRFSAERPKGSFSTLEIQRTEQGDSAMYLCASSYGTEGEKLFFGSGTQLSVL.